This T cell receptor beta chain came from a study of molecular identifiers for immune sequencing clone quantification. The study's findings and limits: In a background of about 1 million naive cells, spiked Jurkat TCR RNA from one cell was reportedly detectable.

TCRdb recomputed calls from the PCR reads with MiXCR, one row per CDR3 protein. Of about 510,000 distinct CDR3 sequences detected, around 21% appear once; the ten largest clones hold 0.65% to 0.95%. Of note for this clonotype: The antigen is undetermined.

Using 10%, 30% or 50% RNA, naive CD8 libraries were derived from about 21,000 to 970,000 sorted cells. V gave up 6 bases and J gave up 9 bases, with 14 bases separating them. This CDR3 has 12 amino acids. Sequenced: naive CD8+ T cells from blood, with Jurkat cell RNA spiked in. As for subset: FACS-sorted CD8+CD4-CCR7+CD45RA+ naive T cells. The V gene is TRBV12-3 or TRBV12-4, the J gene TRBJ1-1, with TRBD1 as a possible D gene (5 bases). The sequence came from a human donor in good health. Some libraries in this study had Jurkat cell RNA spiked in. CDR3 sequence (DNA): TGTGCCAGCAGGACCGGGGACCCAAAAGCTTTCTTT. Its translation: CASRTGDPKAFF.